This TCR beta chain was recovered during a study of blood T cell repertoires in COVID-19. The wider study: Samples taken during acute and convalescent COVID-19 were collected in the United States, Italy and Spain. In each case, the material was cDNA or gDNA derived from T cells, B-cell-depleted T cells, or PBMCs.

With V trimmed by 7 bases and J by 4 bases, 9 bases remained unmatched. This CDR3 is 15 amino acids long. Germline CDR1 SGHRS, CDR2 YFSETQ. Authors' analysis steps: Nucleated cell counts were estimated from reference gene primer amplification. Generated by immunoSEQ multiplex PCR, the TCRdb table keeps only in-frame clones and is missing some. V, J and clone size derive from that table, while D and trimming were established from the DNA sequence. The data show about 140,000 clones, under 90% seen once. This TCR was recovered from a human donor in a cohort sampled during active COVID-19. Specimen: peripheral blood. The chain joins TRBV5-1 to TRBJ1-3, with 9 bases that match TRBD1. The CDR3 protein is CASQTNRGQGNTIYF. CDR3 nucleotide sequence: TGCGCCAGCCAAACCAACAGGGGGCAAGGAAACACCATATATTTT.